A single sample gave rise to the 18 T cell receptor beta chains below, sequenced in a study of blood T cells in healthy people across ages. A second PCR, run for roughly 6 to 11 cycles, used a sample-barcoded 5' primer plus a J-beta primer mix. TCRdb itself ran the 5' RACE reads through MiXCR, one entry per CDR3 protein. This sample has hundreds of thousands of distinct CDR3 sequences, with 36% found just once. Material: blood. These receptors were obtained from a man aged 18 to 30 in good health.

The chain employs TRBV6-2 or TRBV6-3 and TRBJ2-3; D is possibly TRBD2 (6 bases). The CDR3 runs to 15 residues. CDR1 and CDR2 (germline): MNHEY, SVGEGT. Trimming removed 7 bases from V and 3 bases from J, with 17 bases in between. The chain's CDR3 is CASTQTGVRTDTQYF. The DNA for the CDR3 is TGTGCCAGCACCCAAACGGGGGTTAGGACAGATACGCAGTATTTT.

The chain joins TRBV4-2 to TRBJ2-5; D could derive from TRBD1 or TRBD2 (5 bases each). CDR3 size: 16 residues. Germline V gives CDR1 LGHNA, CDR2 YNFKEQ. Trimming pared 0 bases from V and 6 bases from J, leaving 17 bases between. Here the CDR3 DNA reads TGTGCCAGCAGCCAAGAAAACGGGGCAGGGCGGCAGACCCAGTACTTC. The encoded protein is CASSQENGAGRQTQYF.

This clonotype was picked up a small number of times. The rearrangement links TRBV4-2 to TRBJ2-1, with 7 positions matching TRBD2. The junction had 8 bases not matched to a gene; V was cut back by 5 bases and J by 4 bases. The germline CDR1 and CDR2 sequences are LGHNA and YNFKEQ. This CDR3 is built from 15 residues. This CDR3 is CASSNLAAEYNEQFF. The CDR3 DNA is TGTGCCAGCAGCAACCTAGCGGCCGAATACAATGAGCAGTTCTTC.

The rearrangement joins TRBV20-1 to TRBJ1-6; 7 positions agree with TRBD1. With 6 bases clipped from V and 7 bases from J, the junction kept 6 bases outside the gene matches. This CDR3 has 13 amino acids. Per germline, CDR1 DFQATT and CDR2 SNEGSKA (reference sequence). CDR3 sequence: CSAHDRVNSPLHF. The CDR3 DNA is TGCAGTGCCCATGACAGGGTGAATTCACCCCTCCACTTT.

Of note for this clonotype: At one end, the junction sequence differs from germline, possibly due to a read error. V and J are TRBV12-3 or TRBV12-4 and TRBJ2-5, with D perhaps given as TRBD1 or TRBD2 (5 bases each). This CDR3 region has 16 residues. The CDR3 DNA follows: TGTGCCTGCAGTTTAGACCTGGGGGTAAGCCAAGAGACCCAGTACTTC. Translation gives CACSLDLGVSQETQYF.

The V call is TRBV4-1, the J call TRBJ1-1; TRBD1 matches 7 bases. There are 15 residues in the CDR3. The J segment lost 1 base and the V segment lost 2 bases, leaving 4 bases of the junction unmatched. CDR1 and CDR2 (germline): MGHRA, YSYEKL. The CDR3 here is CASSQNRGGNTEAFF. The CDR3, as DNA: TGCGCCAGCAGCCAAAACAGGGGAGGGAACACTGAAGCTTTCTTT.

This clonotype appeared a single time. The rearrangement joins TRBV11-2 to TRBJ2-3; 7 bases agree with TRBD1. CDR1 and CDR2 from the germline V gene are SGHAT and FQNNGV. The CDR3 has 18 residues. J was trimmed by 4 bases and V by 5 bases; bases with no gene match: 18. CDR3 nucleotides: TGTGCCAGCAGCCCCCGTACGCCCTCAGGGGGTTTGGCAGATACGCAGTATTTT. This sequence encodes CASSPRTPSGGLADTQYF.

This chain links TRBV5-1 with TRBJ2-1; 8 nucleotides agree with TRBD1. The CDR3 is 12 residues long. CDR1 and CDR2 from the germline V gene are SGHRS and YFSETQ. V was clipped by 7 bases and J by 10 bases; unmatched bases: 7. The CDR3: CASFGQGGEQFF. The DNA of the CDR3 is TGCGCCAGCTTCGGACAGGGCGGGGAGCAGTTCTTC.

This rearrangement joins TRBV6-6 to TRBJ2-1; 12 nucleotides align to TRBD2. This CDR3 has 15 residues. Germline CDR1 MNHNY, CDR2 SVGAGI (reference sequence). The J segment lost 5 bases and the V segment lost 8 bases, leaving 7 bases of the junction unmatched. In nucleotides, the CDR3 is TGTGCCAGCCGGACTAGCGGGAAGGCCCACAATGAGCAGTTCTTC. Translating gives CASRTSGKAHNEQFF.

This rearrangement joins TRBV30 to TRBJ1-2; D remains unclear. Trimming removed 7 bases from V and 8 bases from J, with 14 bases in between. This CDR3 contains 11 residues. CDR1 and CDR2 from the germline V gene are GTSNPN and SVGIG (reference sequence). The CDR3, as DNA: TGTGCCTTTAACCCCGGACTCGGCTACACCTTC. This translates into CAFNPGLGYTF. Together with reference TRBV30 and TRBJ1-2, the CDR3 gives the full variable domain: SQTIHQWPATLVQPVGSPLSLECTVEGTSNPNLYWYRQAAGRGLQLLFYSVGIGQISSEVPQNLSASRPQDRQFILSSKKLLLSDSGFYLCAFNPGLGYTFGSGTRLTVV.

V and J are TRBV13 and TRBJ2-5; the match to TRBD1 covers 8 bases. The CDR3 runs to 18 residues. V lost 1 base, J lost 2 bases, and 12 bases stayed unmatched. Germline V gene sequence: CDR1 PRHDT, CDR2 FYEKMQ (reference sequence). The CDR3 bases are TGTGCCAGCAGCTTAGATGGTGGACAGGGAATTAGTCAAGAGACCCAGTACTTC. Translation gives CASSLDGGQGISQETQYF.

Concerning this clonotype: As the CDR3 is not closed by the conserved phenylalanine or tryptophan, this likely results from a read error. The gene calls are TRBV4-3 and TRBJ2-1; 11 nucleotides match TRBD2. CDR1 and CDR2 (germline): LGHNA, YSLEER. The CDR3 runs to 17 residues. V lost 0 bases, J lost 1 base, and 2 bases stayed unmatched. CDR3 nucleotide sequence: TGCGCCAGCAGCCAAGATTCTAGCGGGGGGTCCTACAATGAGCAGTTCTTA. It yields the protein CASSQDSSGGSYNEQFL.

This clonotype was seen more than once but under ten times. V and J are TRBV20-1 and TRBJ2-3, with a possible D match to TRBD2 (5 bases). The germline V gene encodes CDR1 DFQATT and CDR2 SNEGSKA (reference sequence). V was clipped by 5 bases and J by 2 bases, with 17 bases between them. The CDR3 spans 15 residues. The CDR3 sequence is CSAPSRTYSTDTQYF. As DNA, the CDR3 is TGCAGTGCTCCCTCCCGGACTTATTCCACAGATACGCAGTATTTT.

This clonotype turned up a few times. V is TRBV19 and J is TRBJ2-6; 10 bases line up with TRBD1. In germline, CDR1 is LNHDA, CDR2 SQIVND (reference sequence). Unmatched junction bases numbered 6, after V lost 5 bases and J lost 2 bases. The CDR3 extends over 17 amino acids. The CDR3 DNA is TGTGCCAGTAGTCGACAGGGGGCTATGGCTGGGGCCAACGTCCTGACTTTC. It is translated as CASSRQGAMAGANVLTF.

The chain has TRBV7-8 and TRBJ1-1, with a weak D call TRBD1 (5 bases). The CDR3 is made up of 14 amino acids. V lost 8 bases and J lost 4, with 17 bases in between. From germline, CDR1 is SGHVS and CDR2 FQNEAQ. The CDR3 is CASSKVLGGTEAFF. The CDR3 nucleotides are TGTGCCAGCTCGAAGGTGTTGGGGGGCACTGAAGCTTTCTTT.

The V and J genes are TRBV4-2 and TRBJ2-7, with 10 bases lining up with TRBD2. V lost 0 bases, J lost 7 bases, and 12 bases stayed unmatched. The CDR3 sequence is 17 residues long. Germline CDR1 LGHNA, CDR2 YNFKEQ. DNA of the CDR3: TGTGCCAGCAGCCAAGATCGCCTAGCGGGGGACTACAATGAGCAGTACTTC. Protein product: CASSQDRLAGDYNEQYF.

This clonotype was seen repeatedly, ten times or more. One junction end does not reproduce the germline sequence, and a read error may be involved. The CDR3 protein is CASSQPGQGNSPLHF. The CDR3 DNA reads TGTGCCAGCAGCCAACCGGGACAGGGAAATTCACCCCTCCACTTT. J is TRBJ1-6 and V is TRBV4-1, with 9 positions matching TRBD1. Germline assignment: CDR1 MGHRA and CDR2 YSYEKL. The length of the CDR3 is 15 residues.

This clonotype was seen only a few times. This chain uses TRBV7-9 with TRBJ2-5, with TRBD1 matching over 10 bases. The trim removed 5 bases at V and 11 bases at J, leaving 17 bases unmatched. This CDR3 comprises 16 residues. Germline V lookup: CDR1 SEHNR, CDR2 FQNEAQ (reference sequence). CDR3 DNA: TGTGCCAGCAGCACCTCGACAGGGGGCTACGAAAATGAGCAGTACTTC. Its translation: CASSTSTGGYENEQYF.